This T cell receptor (beta chain) was documented in a study of blood T cells in healthy people across ages. Looked up from germline, CDR1 is SNHLY and CDR2 is FYNNEI. Trimming cost V 9 bases and J 2 bases; bases outside gene matches: 4. CDR3 size: 14 residues. Study results and caveats: Per million T cells, TCR beta diversity dropped roughly linearly as age increased. It was held that diversity estimates obtained from one million T cells represented underestimates.

Using a J-beta primer mix together with a sample-barcoded 5' primer, a second PCR was run for about 6 to 11 cycles. Each cDNA molecule received a tag from a template-switch adaptor that had 12 random nucleotides. TCRdb reprocessed the 5' RACE reads via MiXCR and lists one record per CDR3 protein. Among 700,000 to 1,000,000 distinct CDR3 sequences listed, 44% were seen once. Whenever a sample was processed, at least 7 million PBMCs were isolated. In regard to this clonotype: Its antigen is undetermined.

The sample taken for sequencing was blood. The rearrangement uses TRBV2 and TRBJ2-4; 10 bases map to TRBD1. This clonotype was sampled from a man aged 55 to 70 in good health. The CDR3, as DNA: TGTGCCAGTAGACAGGGGGCAACCAAAAACATTCAGTACTTC. It translates to CASRQGATKNIQYF. Full variable domain (missing parts from reference TRBV2 and TRBJ2-4): EPEVTQTPSHQVTQMGQEVILRCVPISNHLYFYWYRQILGQKVEFLVSFYNNEISEKSEIFDDQFSVERPDGSNFTLKIRSTKLEDSAMYFCASRQGATKNIQYFGAGTRLSVL.